Included here is one T cell receptor beta chain sequence, with context. Treatment reported: oral pan-JAK inhibitor, 5-10 mg twice daily. Trimming took 6 bases from V and 0 from J, leaving 8 bases between them. The CDR3 length is 13 residues. Germline-derived CDR1 and CDR2 are MNHEY and SMNVEV (reference sequence). This sample stems from a study of CD8+ T cells in alopecia areata. The sequencing template was cDNA reverse transcribed from extracted RNA. Using immunoSEQ multiplex PCR, the repertoire was profiled, and TCRdb retains in-frame clones only, with some absent. This table holds some 170,000 clones, 50% to 65% found once.

The genes are TRBV27 and TRBJ1-2; no definite D call. This receptor was obtained from a human donor with alopecia areata. The sample here was CD8+ T cells sorted from blood, taken at week 24, from a patient treated with tofacitinib. This CDR3 reads CASSLTSNYGYTF. Here the CDR3 DNA reads TGTGCCAGCAGCCTAACTTCTAACTATGGCTACACCTTC.